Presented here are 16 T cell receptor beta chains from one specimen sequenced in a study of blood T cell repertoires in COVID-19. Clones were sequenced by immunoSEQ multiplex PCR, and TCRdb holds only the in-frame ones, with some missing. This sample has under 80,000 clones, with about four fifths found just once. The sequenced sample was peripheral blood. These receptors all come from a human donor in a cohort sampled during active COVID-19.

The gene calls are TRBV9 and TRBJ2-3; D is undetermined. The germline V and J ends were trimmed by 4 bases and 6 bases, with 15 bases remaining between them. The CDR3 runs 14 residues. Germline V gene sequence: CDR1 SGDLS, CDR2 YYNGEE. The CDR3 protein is CASSFTGSADTQYF. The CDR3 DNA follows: TGTGCCAGCAGCTTCACCGGGTCGGCGGATACGCAGTATTTT.

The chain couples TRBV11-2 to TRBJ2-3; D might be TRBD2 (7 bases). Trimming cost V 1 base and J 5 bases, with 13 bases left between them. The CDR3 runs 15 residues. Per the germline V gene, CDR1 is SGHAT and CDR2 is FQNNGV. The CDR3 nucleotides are TGTGCCAGCAGCTTAGTCGGGGGGCGAGTAGATACGCAGTATTTT. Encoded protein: CASSLVGGRVDTQYF.

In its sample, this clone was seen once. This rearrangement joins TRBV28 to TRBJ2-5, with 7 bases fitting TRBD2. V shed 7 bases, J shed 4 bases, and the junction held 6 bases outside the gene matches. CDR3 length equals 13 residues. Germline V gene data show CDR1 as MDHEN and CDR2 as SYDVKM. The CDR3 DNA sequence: TGTGCCAGCATCCCGGGGGGTTCAGAGACCCAGTACTTC. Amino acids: CASIPGGSETQYF.

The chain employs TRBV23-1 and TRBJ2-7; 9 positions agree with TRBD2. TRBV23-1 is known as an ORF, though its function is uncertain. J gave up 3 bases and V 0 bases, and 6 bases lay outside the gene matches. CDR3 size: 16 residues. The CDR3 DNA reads TGCGCCAGCAGTCAATCCGGGACTAGCCGCGTCTACGAGCAGTACTTC. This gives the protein CASSQSGTSRVYEQYF.

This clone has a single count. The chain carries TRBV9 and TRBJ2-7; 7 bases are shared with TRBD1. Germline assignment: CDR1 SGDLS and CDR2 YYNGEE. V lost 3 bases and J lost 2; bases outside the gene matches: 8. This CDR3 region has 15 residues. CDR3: CASSAGQASTYEQYF. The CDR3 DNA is TGTGCCAGCAGCGCCGGACAGGCCTCAACCTACGAGCAGTACTTC. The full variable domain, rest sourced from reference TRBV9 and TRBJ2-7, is DSGVTQTPKHLITATGQRVTLRCSPRSGDLSVYWYQQSLDQGLQFLIQYYNGEERAKGNILERFSAQQFPDLHSELNLSSLELGDSALYFCASSAGQASTYEQYFGPGTRLTVT.

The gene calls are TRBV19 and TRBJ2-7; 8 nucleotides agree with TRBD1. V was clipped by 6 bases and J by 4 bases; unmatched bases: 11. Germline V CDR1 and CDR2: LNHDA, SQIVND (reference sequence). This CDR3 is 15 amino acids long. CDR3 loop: CASSNTGRQGYEQYF. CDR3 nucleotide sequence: TGTGCCAGTAGCAATACAGGGAGACAGGGGTACGAGCAGTACTTC.

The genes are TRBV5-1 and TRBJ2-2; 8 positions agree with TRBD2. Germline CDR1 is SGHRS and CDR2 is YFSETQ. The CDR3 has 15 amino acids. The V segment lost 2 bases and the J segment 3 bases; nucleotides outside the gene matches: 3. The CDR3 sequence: CASSFGSGDTGELFF. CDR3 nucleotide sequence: TGCGCCAGCAGCTTTGGTAGCGGGGACACCGGGGAGCTGTTTTTT. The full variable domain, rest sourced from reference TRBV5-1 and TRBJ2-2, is KAGVTQTPRYLIKTRGQQVTLSCSPISGHRSVSWYQQTPGQGLQFLFEYFSETQRNKGNFPGRFSGRQFSNSRSEMNVSTLELGDSALYLCASSFGSGDTGELFFGEGSRLTVL.

The CDR3, as DNA: TGTGCCAGCAGTTTCCGCACGGGAGACGAGCAGTACTTC. The encoded protein is CASSFRTGDEQYF. V and J are TRBV12-3 or TRBV12-4 and TRBJ2-7; D might be TRBD2 (6 bases). The CDR3 is 13 amino acids. The ends were cut back, 3 bases at V and 5 bases at J, with 11 bases in the middle.

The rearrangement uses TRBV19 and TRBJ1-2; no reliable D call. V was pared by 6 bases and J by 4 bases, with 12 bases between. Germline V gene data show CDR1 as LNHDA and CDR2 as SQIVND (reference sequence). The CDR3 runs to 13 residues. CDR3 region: CASSRKKSYGYTF. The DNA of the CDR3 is TGTGCCAGTAGCAGGAAAAAAAGCTATGGCTACACCTTC.

The CDR3 DNA reads TGTGCCAGCAGCTTAGGGACAGGGGTTTCACGCGAGCAGTACTTC. Its protein product is CASSLGTGVSREQYF. V usage is TRBV11-2 and J usage is TRBJ2-7, with 9 bases lining up with TRBD1. Trimming cost V 1 base and J 6 bases; bases outside gene matches: 7. CDR1 and CDR2 (germline): SGHAT, FQNNGV. The CDR3 length is 15 residues.

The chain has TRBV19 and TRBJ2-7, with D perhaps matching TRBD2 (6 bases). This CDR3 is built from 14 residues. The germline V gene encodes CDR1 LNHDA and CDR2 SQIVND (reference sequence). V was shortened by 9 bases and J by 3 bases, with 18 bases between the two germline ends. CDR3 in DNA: TGTGCCAGCGCCCTCCGGGTCGGGAGCTACGAGCAGTACTTC. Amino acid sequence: CASALRVGSYEQYF.

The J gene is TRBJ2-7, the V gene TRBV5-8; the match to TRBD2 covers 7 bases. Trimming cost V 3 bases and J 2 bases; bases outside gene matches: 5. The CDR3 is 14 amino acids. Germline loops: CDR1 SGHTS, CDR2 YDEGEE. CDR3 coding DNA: TGTGCCAGCAGCTACCCTGGGGGGGCCTACGAGCAGTACTTC. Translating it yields CASSYPGGAYEQYF.

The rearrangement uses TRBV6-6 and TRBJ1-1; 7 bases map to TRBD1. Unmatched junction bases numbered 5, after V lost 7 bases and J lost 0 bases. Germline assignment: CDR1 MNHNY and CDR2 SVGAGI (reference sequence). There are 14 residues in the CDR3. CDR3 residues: CASKSGTVNTEAFF. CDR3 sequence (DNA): TGTGCCAGCAAGTCCGGGACAGTGAACACTGAAGCTTTCTTT.

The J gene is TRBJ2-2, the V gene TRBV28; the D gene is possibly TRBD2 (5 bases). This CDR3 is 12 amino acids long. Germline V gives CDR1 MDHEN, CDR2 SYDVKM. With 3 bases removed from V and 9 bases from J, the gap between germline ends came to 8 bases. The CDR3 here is CASSFEGRELFF. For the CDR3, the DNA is TGTGCCAGCAGTTTCGAGGGTCGGGAGCTGTTTTTT.

CDR3 sequence reads: CASSLMGGGVSGANVLTF. CDR3 in DNA: TGTGCCAGCAGCTTAATGGGCGGGGGAGTCTCTGGGGCCAACGTCCTGACTTTC. The chain is built from TRBV7-9 and TRBJ2-6, with 7 nucleotides matching TRBD2. Trimming at V came to 2 bases and at J to 0 bases, leaving 7 bases not matched to a gene. The CDR3 sequence is 18 residues long. In germline, CDR1 is SEHNR, CDR2 FQNEAQ (reference sequence).

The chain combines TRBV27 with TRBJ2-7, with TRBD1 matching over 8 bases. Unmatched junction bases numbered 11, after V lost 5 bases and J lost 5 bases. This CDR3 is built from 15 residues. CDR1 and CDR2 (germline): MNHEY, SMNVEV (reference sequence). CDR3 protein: CASSPHGQGLNEQYF. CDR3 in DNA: TGTGCCAGCAGTCCCCATGGACAGGGATTGAACGAGCAGTACTTC.